The clone carrying this T cell receptor beta chain was detected ten times or more. What it binds is unknown. The data stem from a study of Graves' ophthalmopathy and Graves' hyperthyroidism. About the research overall: Pretreatment peripheral blood was obtained at initial diagnosis. Study findings and constraints: Most expanded clonotypes from thyroid (those above 0.001 frequency) were also found in blood.

The germline gives CDR1 MNHEY, CDR2 SVGEGT. Trimming removed 6 bases from V and 3 bases from J, with 18 bases in between. The CDR3 is 15 residues long. The sequenced template was RNA, covering the TCR beta CDR3 region. Amplification began with first-round RT-PCR using HTBI primers, then second-round multiplex PCR was performed. TCRdb reprocessed the multiplex PCR reads with MiXCR, giving one entry per CDR3 protein. The sample holds about 620,000 distinct CDR3 sequences, about 20% seen once. If no ophthalmopathy appeared within 18 months of follow-up, hyperthyroidism was termed stable. The PBMCs originated from around 10 ml of fresh peripheral blood.

The J gene is TRBJ2-7, the V gene TRBV6-2 or TRBV6-3; TRBD1 might be the D (7 bases). This TCR was recovered from a woman between 18 and 29 years old with stable Graves' hyperthyroidism. Some clones in this sample may be carry-over from other donors' samples. The sequencing sample was made of peripheral blood. CDR3 loop: CASRPNRGGIYEQYF. The CDR3, as DNA: TGTGCCAGCAGACCAAACAGGGGAGGTATCTACGAGCAGTACTTC.